The T cell receptor beta chain under discussion was sequenced for a study of Graves' ophthalmopathy and Graves' hyperthyroidism. This clonotype was detected ten times or more. Its antigen is unknown. CDR1 and CDR2 from the germline V gene are KGHDR and SFDVKD. CDR3 size: 13 residues. Trimming pared 9 bases from V and 5 bases from J, leaving 13 bases between. General study points: From stable hyperthyroidism, ophthalmopathy was separated by a 13-signature model with just over 85% sensitivity and approximately 84% specificity.

The authors amplified TCR beta CDR3 regions, and they did so from RNA transcripts for repertoire sequencing. The library came from an HTBI-primed first-round RT-PCR and a second-round multiplex PCR. TCRdb reanalysed the multiplex PCR reads using MiXCR and keeps one entry per CDR3 protein. This table has approximately 410,000 distinct CDR3 sequences, approximately 15% appearing once. The specimen was peripheral blood. The rearrangement uses TRBV24-1 and TRBJ1-5; perhaps TRBD1 as D (5 bases). The sequence was collected from a woman younger than 35 with stable Graves' hyperthyroidism. CDR3 bases: TGTGCCACCGGCTGGGGCGCGGATCAGCCCCAGCATTTT. It codes for CATGWGADQPQHF.